The clone carrying this T cell receptor beta chain was observed once. Its antigen remains unidentified. Blood sampling took place at baseline, cycle 4 day 1, and cycle 7 day 1. Germline CDR1 and CDR2: MNHNY and SVGAGI (reference sequence). This CDR3 has 13 amino acids. Trimming stripped 5 bases from V and 7 bases from J, with 9 bases between. This specimen belongs to a study of OX40 agonist ivuxolimab in advanced cancers. At the level of the study: Mean age approximately 55 years, range about 20 to 79; roughly 82% male.

This table comes from immunoSEQ multiplex PCR, and its TCRdb copy is limited to in-frame clones, with some not included. The table lists tens of thousands of clones, approximately 90% of them singletons. Notes on the study in general: CD8+ T cells (on average) carried more expanded clones than CD4+ T cells. Expansion of clones was among the lowest in partial responders at 0.1-3.0 mg/kg.

V is TRBV6-6 and J is TRBJ1-6, with D unresolved. The receptor's source is an adult with an advanced solid tumor such as melanoma, head and neck, liver or kidney cancer. This specimen consisted of CD4+ or CD8+ T cells sorted from blood, obtained in a trial of the OX40 agonist ivuxolimab. The CDR3 reads CASSHLENSPLHF. In DNA form, the CDR3 reads TGTGCCAGCAGTCACCTTGAAAATTCACCCCTCCACTTT.